Listed here is a single TCR beta chain. Germline V gives CDR1 MGHDK, CDR2 SYGVNS. The length of the CDR3 is 17 residues. V lost 5 bases and J lost 7; bases outside the gene matches: 8. The method was immunoSEQ multiplex PCR; TCRdb's version includes in-frame clones alone and lacks a portion of them. The table records about 40,000 clones, approximately 92% of them present only once. This specimen belongs to a study of T cell changes during pregnancy in multiple sclerosis. The sequencing used CD4+ T cells from peripheral blood mononuclear cells, collected in the third trimester of pregnancy. This chain uses TRBV25-1 with TRBJ2-2, with 15 bases fitting TRBD2. The source is a female donor with multiple sclerosis, enrolled in a pregnancy study. The CDR3 is CASSFGLAGGPGGELFF. CDR3 sequence (DNA): TGTGCCAGCAGTTTCGGACTAGCGGGAGGGCCAGGCGGGGAGCTGTTTTTT.